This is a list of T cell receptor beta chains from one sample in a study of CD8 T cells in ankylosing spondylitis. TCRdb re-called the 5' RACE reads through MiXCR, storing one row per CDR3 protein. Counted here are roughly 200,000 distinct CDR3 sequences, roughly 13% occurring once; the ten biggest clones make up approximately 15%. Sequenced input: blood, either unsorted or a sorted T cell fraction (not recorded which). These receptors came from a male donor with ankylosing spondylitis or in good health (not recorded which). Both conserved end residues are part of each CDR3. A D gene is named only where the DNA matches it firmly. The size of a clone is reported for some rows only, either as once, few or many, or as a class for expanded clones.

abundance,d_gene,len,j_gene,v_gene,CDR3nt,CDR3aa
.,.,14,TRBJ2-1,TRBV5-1,TGCGCCAGCAGCTTGACAGGGACCTACAATGAGCAGTTCTTC,CASSLTGTYNEQFF
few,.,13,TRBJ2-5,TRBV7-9,TGTGCCAGCAGCTTACTGGCCCAAGAGACCCAGTACTTC,CASSLLAQETQYF
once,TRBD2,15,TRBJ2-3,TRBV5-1,TGCGCCAGCAGCCAGTCGGGACTAGCAACCGATACGCAGTATTTT,CASSQSGLATDTQYF
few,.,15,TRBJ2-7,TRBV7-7,TGTGCCAGCAGCTTAGCAGGTAGCCCCTTATACGAGCAGTACTTC,CASSLAGSPLYEQYF
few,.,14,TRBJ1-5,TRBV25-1,TGTGCCAGCAGTGTAGCAGGGGACAATCAGCCCCAGCATTTT,CASSVAGDNQPQHF
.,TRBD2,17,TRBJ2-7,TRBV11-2,TGTGCCAGCAGCTTCAGTTTGAGCGGGGGGGCCTCCTACGAGCAGTACTTC,CASSFSLSGGASYEQYF
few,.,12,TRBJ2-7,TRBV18,TGTGCCAGCTCACCCGTGAATTACGAGCAGTACTTC,CASSPVNYEQYF
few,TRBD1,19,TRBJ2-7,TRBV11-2,TGTGCCAGCAGCTTATTTCTTTTCTTGGGTAGGGACAGGTTCCACGAGCAGTACTTC,CASSLFLFLGRDRFHEQYF
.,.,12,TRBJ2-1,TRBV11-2,TGTGCCAGCAGCTTCGGGGGCCATGAGCAGTTCTTC,CASSFGGHEQFF
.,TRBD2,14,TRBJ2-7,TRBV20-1,TGCAGTGCTAGAGGGACTAGCGACTACTACGAGCAGTACTTC,CSARGTSDYYEQYF
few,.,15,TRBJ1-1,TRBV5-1,TGCGCCAGCAGCTTAGGAGTTATCATGAACACTGAAGCTTTCTTT,CASSLGVIMNTEAFF
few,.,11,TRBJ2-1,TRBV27,TGTGCCAGCAGTTCATATGTCGAGCAGTTCTTC,CASSSYVEQFF
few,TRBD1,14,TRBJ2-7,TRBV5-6,TGTGCCAGCAGCTTTGGACAGGGGGCAAACGAGCAGTACTTC,CASSFGQGANEQYF
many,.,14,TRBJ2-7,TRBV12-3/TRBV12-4,TGTGCCAGCAGTTTAGGTCTGGGCGCATACGAGCAGTACTTC,CASSLGLGAYEQYF